Each of the 22 T cell receptor beta chains below was sequenced from the same sample in a study of blood T cell repertoires in COVID-19. The protocol was immunoSEQ multiplex PCR, while the TCRdb copy is restricted to in-frame clones and leaves out a portion. The sample lists fewer than 250,000 clones, 84% occurring once. Sequenced sample: peripheral blood. These TCRs come from a human donor in a cohort sampled during active COVID-19.

The chain couples TRBV2 to TRBJ1-2; TRBD1 aligns across 8 bases. Germline loops: CDR1 SNHLY, CDR2 FYNNEI. CDR3 length: 15 amino acids. The ends lost 2 bases at V and 4 bases at J; junction bases unmatched: 6. The CDR3 protein is CASSENWTGFYGYTF. CDR3 DNA sequence: TGTGCCAGCAGTGAAAACTGGACAGGGTTCTATGGCTACACCTTC.

The rearrangement joins TRBV10-3 to TRBJ2-1; weak D call: TRBD2 (5 bases). Looked up from germline, CDR1 is ENHRY and CDR2 is SYGVKD. The length of the CDR3 is 19 residues. V was clipped by 10 bases and J by 8 bases, with 36 bases between them. CDR3 loop: CATGPGLGSGPRKGDEQFF. Here the CDR3 DNA reads TGTGCCACCGGGCCCGGTTTGGGCAGCGGCCCACGGAAAGGCGATGAGCAGTTCTTC.

The V gene is TRBV5-1, the J gene TRBJ2-7; 11 nucleotides line up with TRBD2. Germline V gene lookup returns CDR1 SGHRS and CDR2 YFSETQ. Losses at the gene ends were 0 bases for V and 3 bases for J; bases not matched to a gene: 2. The CDR3 extends over 15 amino acids. The CDR3 DNA reads TGCGCCAGCAGCTTGGGACTAGCGGGATTCTACGAGCAGTACTTC. Translation gives CASSLGLAGFYEQYF.

The genes are TRBV5-1 and TRBJ2-5; TRBD2 agrees at 16 bases. The CDR3 extends over 16 amino acids. Trimming removed 3 bases from V and 3 bases from J; junction bases left unmatched: 2. From germline, CDR1 is SGHRS and CDR2 YFSETQ. CDR3 region: CASSWGLAGGKETQYF. The CDR3 DNA reads TGCGCCAGCAGCTGGGGACTAGCGGGAGGGAAAGAGACCCAGTACTTC.

This clone appeared a single time. The chain joins TRBV2 to TRBJ1-2; 8 bases are shared with TRBD1. With 4 bases clipped from V and 8 bases from J, the junction kept 9 bases outside the gene matches. The CDR3 extends over 14 amino acids. Germline V gene lookup returns CDR1 SNHLY and CDR2 FYNNEI. The CDR3 DNA reads TGTGCCAGCAGTGTGGACAGGGAGGAAGTAGGCTACACCTTC. It specifies CASSVDREEVGYTF. Full variable domain (missing parts from reference TRBV2 and TRBJ1-2): EPEVTQTPSHQVTQMGQEVILRCVPISNHLYFYWYRQILGQKVEFLVSFYNNEISEKSEIFDDQFSVERPDGSNFTLKIRSTKLEDSAMYFCASSVDREEVGYTFGSGTRLTVV.

This sequence joins TRBV20-1 and TRBJ2-7, with D perhaps TRBD2 (5 bases). This CDR3 is built from 11 residues. V was clipped by 1 base and J by 6 bases, with 7 bases between them. Germline V gene data show CDR1 as DFQATT and CDR2 as SNEGSKA (reference sequence). This CDR3 is CSARAGFEQYV. In DNA, the CDR3 is TGCAGTGCTAGAGCGGGGTTCGAGCAGTACGTC.

The sample holds one count of this clone. This rearrangement joins TRBV7-6 to TRBJ2-6; D unresolved. Per the germline V gene, CDR1 is SGHVS and CDR2 is FNYEAQ. V lost 2 bases, J lost 4 bases, and 6 bases lay in between. This CDR3 spans 14 amino acids. The CDR3 protein is CASSLNGGANVLTF. CDR3 coding DNA: TGTGCCAGCAGCTTAAATGGCGGGGCCAACGTCCTGACTTTC.

The chain employs TRBV6-2 or TRBV6-3 and TRBJ1-2; the D is unclear. Trimming took off 0 bases at V and 7 bases at J, with 21 bases between the two ends. The CDR3 loop spans 17 amino acids. CDR1 and CDR2 (germline): MNHEY, SVGEGT. This chain's CDR3 is CASSYSNTAGKRGGYTF. CDR3 nucleotide sequence: TGTGCCAGCAGTTACTCGAACACGGCCGGGAAAAGAGGTGGCTACACCTTC.

In its sample, this clone was seen once. The genes are TRBV3-1 (or the pseudogene TRBV3-2) and TRBJ2-2; D remains ambiguous. Germline V CDR1 and CDR2: LGHDT, YNNKEL (reference sequence). The germline V and J ends were trimmed by 3 bases and 6 bases, with 11 bases remaining between them. The CDR3 has 14 residues. The CDR3 spells CASSQPGFAGELFF. CDR3 coding DNA: TGTGCCAGCAGCCAGCCGGGTTTCGCCGGGGAGCTGTTTTTT.

The chain employs TRBV5-6 and TRBJ1-1; a possible D gene is TRBD1 (5 bases). The V and J ends lost 0 bases and 8 bases respectively, with 11 bases between them. Germline loops: CDR1 SGHDT, CDR2 YYEEEE. The CDR3 is 13 amino acids. CDR3 region: CASSLDRQTEAFF. DNA of the CDR3: TGTGCCAGCAGCTTGGACAGACAGACAGAAGCTTTCTTT.

This clone has more than one count but fewer than ten. The V call is TRBV24-1, the J call TRBJ1-1, with 9 bases lining up with TRBD1. Trimming took 6 bases from V and 2 from J; bases not matched to a gene: 3. There are 14 residues in the CDR3. Germline values: CDR1 KGHDR, CDR2 SFDVKD. CDR3 DNA: TGTGCCACCAGTACAGGGGGCGTCAACACTGAAGCTTTCTTT. It encodes CATSTGGVNTEAFF.

This clone was counted once. This rearrangement joins TRBV7-6 to TRBJ1-6, with D unclear. The ends were cut back, 5 bases at V and 7 bases at J, with 9 bases in the middle. CDR1 is SGHVS, CDR2 FNYEAQ, per germline. The CDR3 contains 13 residues. The CDR3 sequence: CASSPGGNSPLHF. The CDR3 bases are TGTGCCAGCAGCCCAGGTGGGAATTCACCCCTCCACTTT.

This clone was detected only once. The CDR3: CATSSGRGLGYGYTF. CDR3 nucleotides: TGTGCCACCAGCAGTGGCAGGGGGCTCGGCTATGGCTACACCTTC. The chain couples TRBV15 to TRBJ1-2; TRBD1 aligns across 8 bases. The CDR3 runs 15 residues. The junction had 7 bases not matched to a gene; V was cut back by 3 bases and J by 4 bases. CDR1 is LNHNV, CDR2 YYDKDF, per germline (reference sequence).

The J gene is TRBJ2-1, the V gene TRBV4-1, with no clear D. CDR1 MGHRA and CDR2 YSYEKL come from the germline V gene. The germline V and J ends were trimmed by 1 base and 0 bases, with 10 bases remaining between them. CDR3 length: 16 amino acids. The CDR3: CASSQGHPSSYNEQFF. CDR3 sequence (DNA): TGCGCCAGCAGCCAAGGACATCCCAGCTCCTACAATGAGCAGTTCTTC.

The chain has TRBV14 and TRBJ2-5, with 10 bases lining up with TRBD1. After removal of 0 bases from V and 4 bases from J, the junction contained 8 bases not matched to a gene. The CDR3 is 17 amino acids. Per germline, CDR1 SGHDN and CDR2 FVKESK. In DNA form, the CDR3 reads TGTGCCAGCAGCCAAGATTTGGGACAGGGGTCGGGAGAGACCCAGTACTTC. Amino acids: CASSQDLGQGSGETQYF.

The V gene is TRBV19, the J gene TRBJ1-3; tentatively, D is TRBD1 (5 bases). Trimming cost V 6 bases and J 4 bases, with 10 bases left between them. The CDR3 runs to 13 residues. From germline, CDR1 is LNHDA and CDR2 SQIVND (reference sequence). CDR3: CASSTGIGNTIYF. The CDR3 coding sequence is TGTGCCAGTAGCACAGGTATCGGAAACACCATATATTTT.

The chain recombines TRBV7-8 with TRBJ2-1, with 9 nucleotides matching TRBD2. Germline V gives CDR1 SGHVS, CDR2 FQNEAQ. This CDR3 is built from 17 residues. The ends lost 5 bases at V and 0 bases at J; junction bases unmatched: 8. The CDR3 nucleotides read TGTGCCAGCAGCCCAAGACTAGCGGATAGCTCCTACAATGAGCAGTTCTTC. Translated: CASSPRLADSSYNEQFF.

The V gene is TRBV5-1, the J gene TRBJ2-7; 9 bases fit TRBD1. Per the germline V gene, CDR1 is SGHRS and CDR2 is YFSETQ. This CDR3 spans 14 amino acids. J lost 2 bases, V lost 2 bases, and 2 bases had no gene match. CDR3 in DNA: TGCGCCAGCAGCTTCGGACAGGGGACCTACGAGCAGTACTTC. Amino acid sequence: CASSFGQGTYEQYF.

The V gene is TRBV30, the J gene TRBJ1-3, with D tentatively TRBD1 (5 bases). The germline V and J ends were trimmed by 2 bases and 3 bases, with 17 bases remaining between them. Per germline, CDR1 GTSNPN and CDR2 SVGIG (reference sequence). The CDR3 runs 16 residues. The CDR3 is CAWSSIQEIRGNTIYF. DNA of the CDR3: TGTGCCTGGAGTTCAATACAGGAGATTCGTGGAAACACCATATATTTT.

The chain is built from TRBV6-5 and TRBJ2-5; no definite D call. Germline CDR1 reads MNHEY; CDR2 reads SVGAGI. The CDR3 consists of 11 residues. V was shortened by 6 bases and J by 5 bases, with 7 bases between the two germline ends. CDR3 sequence (DNA): TGTGCCAGCAGGGCTCCCGAGACCCAGTACTTC. It specifies CASRAPETQYF.

This clone is a singleton in its sample. CDR3 DNA: TGTGCCAGCAGCTCCGTCAGGGTTACAGATACGCAGTATTTT. It codes for CASSSVRVTDTQYF. The chain has TRBV13 and TRBJ2-3; D is perhaps TRBD1 (5 bases). The CDR3 loop spans 14 amino acids. V was cut by 4 bases and J by 3 bases, with 11 bases left in between. Germline V gives CDR1 PRHDT, CDR2 FYEKMQ (reference sequence).

This clone was observed a handful of times. Other DNA variants within this sample encode the same CDR3. V gene TRBV5-1 combines with J gene TRBJ1-2; possible D gene TRBD1, 6 bases. The CDR3 covers 14 residues. Looked up from germline, CDR1 is SGHRS and CDR2 is YFSETQ. With 3 bases removed from V and 2 bases from J, the gap between germline ends came to 11 bases. The CDR3 DNA sequence: TGCGCCAGCAGCTACGGACAGAGCAACTATGGCTACACCTTC. Amino acids: CASSYGQSNYGYTF.